Shown below are 7 T cell receptor beta chains from a single sample sequenced in a study of CD8 T cells in ankylosing spondylitis. MiXCR, run by TCRdb on the 5' RACE reads, gives a single entry per CDR3 protein. The sample lists under 150,000 distinct CDR3 sequences; 7% to 10% were seen once. Sequenced input: blood, either unsorted or a sorted T cell fraction (not recorded which). The receptors here all came from a male donor with ankylosing spondylitis or in good health (not recorded which).

This clonotype was found many times. CDR3 protein: CASRRTGSSYEQYF. The DNA for the CDR3 is TGTGCCAGCAGACGGACAGGGAGCTCCTACGAGCAGTACTTC. The chain links TRBV27 to TRBJ2-7; TRBD1 aligns across 8 bases. The germline CDR1 and CDR2 sequences are MNHEY and SMNVEV (reference sequence). The CDR3 contains 14 residues. V lost 6 bases to trimming and J lost 0 bases; unmatched junction nucleotides: 4.

This clonotype was counted only a few times. This chain links TRBV20-1 with TRBJ2-5; a weak D match, TRBD2 (7 bases). CDR1 is DFQATT, CDR2 SNEGSKA, per germline (reference sequence). The CDR3 covers 14 residues. V lost 3 bases, J lost 3 bases, and 14 bases lay in between. The CDR3 sequence: CSARRGGSKETQYF. The CDR3 nucleotides read TGCAGTGCTAGGAGGGGGGGATCGAAAGAGACCCAGTACTTC.

The chain uses TRBV7-9 and TRBJ2-1; 9 positions match TRBD2. Per the germline V gene, CDR1 is SEHNR and CDR2 is FQNEAQ (reference sequence). The CDR3 runs 15 residues. The V gene end was trimmed by 1 base and the J gene end by 9 bases; junction bases not matched to a gene: 7. The CDR3 DNA reads as TGTGCCAGCAGCTTAGACCAGCGGGGGGCTGGTGAGCAGTTCTTC. Its translation is CASSLDQRGAGEQFF.

This clonotype was recorded many times. The rearrangement uses TRBV10-3 and TRBJ2-5; 8 bases are a match to TRBD2. V dropped 5 bases and J dropped 4; count of bases not matched to a gene: 6. The CDR3 runs to 14 residues. Germline V gives CDR1 ENHRY, CDR2 SYGVKD. The CDR3 DNA follows: TGTGCCATCAGTCAGCGGGAGTCAGGAGAGACCCAGTACTTC. This translates into CAISQRESGETQYF.

This chain links TRBV5-1 with TRBJ2-3; 11 bases align to TRBD2. The trim removed 4 bases at V and 10 bases at J, leaving 8 bases unmatched. Per germline, CDR1 SGHRS and CDR2 YFSETQ. The CDR3 spans 14 residues. In nucleotides, the CDR3 is TGCGCCAGCAGCGAAAGTAGCGGGGGGGAAGCGCAGTATTTT. Its protein is CASSESSGGEAQYF.

This clonotype was observed a handful of times. J is TRBJ1-6 and V is TRBV14; no reliable D call. Trimming shortened V by 0 bases and J by 9 bases, and 27 bases separated the two germline ends. The length of the CDR3 is 20 residues. The germline V gene has CDR1 SGHDN and CDR2 FVKESK. The CDR3 coding sequence is TGTGCCAGCAGCCAAGATCTTGACGCTCGGTTGACGTTTAAGGGTTCACCCCTCCACTTT. Its protein is CASSQDLDARLTFKGSPLHF.

This clonotype came up a few times. This clone may be a read error of a much larger clone one base away. The chain recombines TRBV6-2 or TRBV6-3 with TRBJ2-2; D is uncertain. CDR3 length equals 12 residues. The V end was cut by 6 bases, the J end by 3 bases, with 5 bases between. CDR1 is MNHEY, CDR2 SVGEGT, per germline. As DNA, the CDR3 is TGTGCCAGCAGAAGGGACACCGGGGAGCTGTTTTTT. This sequence encodes CASRRDTGELFF.